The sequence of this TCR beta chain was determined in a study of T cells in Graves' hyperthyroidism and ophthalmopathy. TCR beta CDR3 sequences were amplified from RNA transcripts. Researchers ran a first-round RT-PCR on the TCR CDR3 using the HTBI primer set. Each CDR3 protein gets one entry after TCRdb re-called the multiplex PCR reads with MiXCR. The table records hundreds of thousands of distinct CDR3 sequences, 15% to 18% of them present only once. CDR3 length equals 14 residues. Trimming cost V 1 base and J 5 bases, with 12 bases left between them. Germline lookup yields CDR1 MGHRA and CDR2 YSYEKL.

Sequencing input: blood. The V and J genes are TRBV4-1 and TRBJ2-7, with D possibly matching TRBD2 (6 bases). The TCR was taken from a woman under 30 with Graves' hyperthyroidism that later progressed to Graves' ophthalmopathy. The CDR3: CASSQVYGSDEQYF. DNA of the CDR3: TGCGCCAGCAGCCAAGTGTACGGGAGCGACGAGCAGTACTTC.